This T cell receptor beta chain was recorded in a study of blood T cell repertoires in COVID-19. V lost 5 bases and J lost 14; bases outside the gene matches: 6. The CDR3 has 10 amino acids. Germline V lookup: CDR1 DFQATT, CDR2 SNEGSKA (reference sequence). Only in-frame clones appear in the TCRdb table, and some are missing; sequencing was by immunoSEQ multiplex PCR. Of nearly 350,000 clones listed, about nine tenths are singletons. This clone came up once. This TCR was recovered from a woman in her 70s with COVID-19, enrolled during active disease. The sample was peripheral blood. The chain carries TRBV20-1 and TRBJ1-5; 7 bases line up with TRBD1. The CDR3 is CSAFRDSEHF. In nucleotides, the CDR3 is TGCAGTGCTTTCCGGGACAGCGAGCATTTT.